This TCR beta chain appears in the sequencing data of a study of blood T cell repertoires in COVID-19. The germline gives CDR1 SGHDN, CDR2 FVKESK. With 4 bases clipped from V and 8 bases from J, the junction kept 4 bases outside the gene matches. The CDR3 runs to 15 residues. Per the original data handling: Reference gene primer amplification in the assay estimated nucleated cell counts. Using immunoSEQ multiplex PCR, the repertoire was profiled, and TCRdb retains in-frame clones only, with some absent. That table gives V, J and clone size, and the DNA gave D and trimming. This table holds about 140,000 clones, 80% to 90% found once.

Sequencing was performed on peripheral blood. The TCR was taken from a man aged 55-75 years with active or convalescent COVID-19. The chain combines TRBV14 with TRBJ2-1; 14 bases fit TRBD2. The CDR3 loop reads CASSRLAGGSHEQFF. The CDR3, as DNA: TGTGCCAGCAGCCGACTAGCGGGAGGGAGCCATGAGCAGTTCTTC.